These 21 T cell receptor beta chains were sequenced from one sample in a study of blood T cell repertoires in COVID-19. The table came from immunoSEQ multiplex PCR; TCRdb's copy has only in-frame clones and leaves some out. The repertoire holds around 180,000 clones, with approximately 83% as singletons. Sequences were obtained from peripheral blood. These receptor sequences come from a human donor with active or convalescent COVID-19. The donor label of this sample is uncertain.

The V gene is TRBV2, the J gene TRBJ2-2, with a tentative D call TRBD2 (5 bases). Germline V CDR1 and CDR2: SNHLY, FYNNEI. V was pared by 11 bases and J by 3 bases, with 10 bases between. CDR3 length: 12 amino acids. The CDR3 reads CAGSRDTGELFF. The CDR3 DNA reads TGTGCCGGCTCGAGGGACACCGGGGAGCTGTTTTTT.

The rearrangement joins TRBV18 to TRBJ2-5; 7 bases are a match to TRBD1. The germline V gene encodes CDR1 KGHSH and CDR2 LQKENI. The CDR3 spans 14 residues. V dropped 3 bases and J dropped 0; count of bases not matched to a gene: 1. The CDR3 region has the DNA TGTGCCAGCTCACCGACAGGGAACCAAGAGACCCAGTACTTC. Encoded protein: CASSPTGNQETQYF. Full variable domain (rest looked up from reference TRBV18 and TRBJ2-5): NAGVMQNPRHLVRRRGQEARLRCSPMKGHSHVYWYRQLPEEGLKFMVYLQKENIIDESGMPKERFSAEFPKEGPSILRIQQVVRGDSAAYFCASSPTGNQETQYFGPGTRLLVL.

This CDR3 is CASRDRATYEQYF. CDR3 nucleotides: TGTGCCAGTAGAGACAGAGCTACCTACGAGCAGTACTTC. The chain is built from TRBV19 and TRBJ2-5; weak D call: TRBD1 (5 bases). The DNA end is more similar to TRBJ2-7, so the J call may be wrong. The CDR3 is made up of 13 amino acids. Germline CDR1 is LNHDA and CDR2 is SQIVND (reference sequence).

The chain is built from TRBV5-6 and TRBJ1-3, with a possible D match to TRBD1 (5 bases). Per germline, CDR1 SGHDT and CDR2 YYEEEE. The germline V and J ends were trimmed by 4 bases and 1 base, with 12 bases remaining between them. The length of the CDR3 is 15 residues. The CDR3 region has the DNA TGTGCCAGCAGCCCCGGGGGGGGTTCTGGAAACACCATATATTTT. Protein: CASSPGGGSGNTIYF.

CDR3 sequence reads: CASSPSAGVFNEQFF. The CDR3 DNA is TGTGCCAGCTCACCATCAGCGGGAGTGTTCAATGAGCAGTTCTTC. The rearrangement uses TRBV18 and TRBJ2-1; TRBD2 aligns across 8 bases. Germline CDR1 reads KGHSH; CDR2 reads LQKENI. The CDR3 sequence is 15 residues long. V trimming: 2 bases; J trimming: 6 bases; junction bases outside the gene matches: 6.

The chain links TRBV7-9 to TRBJ2-7; weak D call: TRBD2 (5 bases). This CDR3 region has 13 residues. Between the trimmed V and J ends, which lost 7 bases and 0 bases, there was a span of 10 bases. CDR1 and CDR2 from the germline V gene are SEHNR and FQNEAQ (reference sequence). The CDR3 bases are TGTGCCAGCATAGGCAGCGGCTCCTACGAGCAGTACTTC. Protein sequence: CASIGSGSYEQYF.

The chain couples TRBV30 to TRBJ2-7, with D possibly matching TRBD1 (6 bases). Germline CDR1 is GTSNPN and CDR2 is SVGIG (reference sequence). CDR3 length: 11 residues. V was shortened by 4 bases and J by 8 bases, with 12 bases between the two germline ends. CDR3 DNA: TGTGCCTGGAATAGGGACAAGCAGCAGTACTTC. Translated: CAWNRDKQQYF.

The chain carries TRBV28 and TRBJ2-1, with no clear D. V was pared by 3 bases and J by 5 bases, with 17 bases between. The CDR3 has 16 residues. CDR1 MDHEN and CDR2 SYDVKM come from the germline V gene. The CDR3, as DNA: TGTGCCAGCAGTTTCCGGTTACTAACAACGGACAATGAGCAGTTCTTC. Its protein is CASSFRLLTTDNEQFF.

This clone appeared once. The rearrangement links TRBV6-5 to TRBJ1-1; D is possibly TRBD1 (6 bases). The CDR3 loop spans 14 amino acids. Germline CDR1 and CDR2: MNHEY and SVGAGI. Trimming stripped 6 bases from V and 0 bases from J, with 11 bases between. CDR3 amino acids: CASRDGQLNTEAFF. Written as DNA, the CDR3 is TGTGCCAGCAGAGACGGACAGCTGAACACTGAAGCTTTCTTT.

This chain uses TRBV2 with TRBJ2-5; 9 bases map to TRBD1. The CDR3 loop spans 15 amino acids. J lost 5 bases, V lost 5 bases, and 9 bases had no gene match. Looked up from germline, CDR1 is SNHLY and CDR2 is FYNNEI. The chain's CDR3 is CASSPRDREPETQYF. The CDR3 nucleotides read TGTGCCAGCAGTCCAAGGGACAGGGAACCGGAGACCCAGTACTTC.

This chain links TRBV10-1 with TRBJ2-1, with D unresolved. Trimming took off 0 bases at V and 12 bases at J, with 15 bases between the two ends. Germline values: CDR1 WNHNN, CDR2 SYGVQD (reference sequence). The CDR3 totals 14 residues. CDR3 sequence (DNA): TGCGCCAGCAGTGAGTCGTTTACTCGCCCTGCGCAGTTCTTC. Its translation is CASSESFTRPAQFF.

DNA for the CDR3: TGTGCCAGCAGCTTAGGTCAGGAGGTCGGGGAGCTGTTTTTT. This codes for CASSLGQEVGELFF. V usage is TRBV11-2 and J usage is TRBJ2-2; perhaps TRBD2 as D (5 bases). Germline V gene sequence: CDR1 SGHAT, CDR2 FQNNGV. Trimming pared 1 base from V and 7 bases from J, leaving 10 bases between. The CDR3 has 14 residues. The whole variable domain, filled in from reference TRBV11-2 and TRBJ2-2, reads EAGVAQSPRYKIIEKRQSVAFWCNPISGHATLYWYQQILGQGPKLLIQFQNNGVVDDSQLPKDRFSAERLKGVDSTLKIQPAKLEDSAVYLCASSLGQEVGELFFGEGSRLTVL.

A single count supports this clone. The chain has TRBV4-1 and TRBJ2-3, with D maybe TRBD2 (6 bases). The germline V and J ends were trimmed by 7 bases and 0 bases, with 14 bases remaining between them. CDR1 and CDR2 from the germline V gene are MGHRA and YSYEKL. This CDR3 is built from 15 residues. CDR3 sequence (DNA): TGCGCCAGCAACAGACTGGCGGGGAGCACAGATACGCAGTATTTT. Protein sequence: CASNRLAGSTDTQYF.

The chain joins TRBV11-2 to TRBJ2-2, with 8 bases that match TRBD1. The V gene end was trimmed by 3 bases and the J gene end by 6 bases; junction bases not matched to a gene: 6. The CDR3 is 15 residues long. Looked up from germline, CDR1 is SGHAT and CDR2 is FQNNGV. DNA of the CDR3: TGTGCCAGCAGCTTGCAGGGGGCAGGGGCCGGGGAGCTGTTTTTT. This gives the protein CASSLQGAGAGELFF.

Here the CDR3 reads CASRFDSQNSPLHF. The DNA for the CDR3 is TGTGCCAGCAGGTTTGACAGTCAGAATTCACCCCTCCACTTT. The V and J genes are TRBV7-6 and TRBJ1-6; D may be TRBD1 (5 bases). The CDR3 length is 14 residues. The ends were cut back, 6 bases at V and 7 bases at J, with 13 bases in the middle. CDR1 and CDR2 from the germline V gene are SGHVS and FNYEAQ.

This rearrangement joins TRBV6-1 to TRBJ1-2, with D perhaps matching TRBD1 (5 bases). Trimming stripped 1 base from V and 2 bases from J, with 11 bases between. Looked up from germline, CDR1 is MNHNS and CDR2 is SASEGT. CDR3 length: 15 amino acids. This chain's CDR3 is CASSEEAGINYGYTF. DNA for the CDR3: TGTGCCAGCAGTGAAGAGGCAGGGATAAACTATGGCTACACCTTC.

V usage is TRBV5-1 and J usage is TRBJ2-7; weak D call: TRBD1 (5 bases). Germline lookup yields CDR1 SGHRS and CDR2 YFSETQ. The CDR3 totals 13 residues. Trimming shortened V by 4 bases and J by 3 bases, and 11 bases separated the two germline ends. The CDR3 DNA reads as TGCGCCAGCAGCAAACAGGAGCACTACGAGCAGTACTTC. This encodes CASSKQEHYEQYF.

In DNA, the CDR3 is TGTGCCAGCTGCCTCGCTAGCTACTCCAGGTGCATTCAGTACTTC. This codes for CASCLASYSRCIQYF. The chain links TRBV3-1 (or the pseudogene TRBV3-2) to TRBJ2-4; maybe TRBD2 (5 bases). CDR1 LGHDT and CDR2 YNNKEL come from the germline V gene (reference sequence). This CDR3 comprises 15 residues. Deletions cut 8 bases from V and 9 bases from J, with 23 bases between.

This clone occurred a few times. CDR3 sequence: CSASPGSTASGNTIYF. The CDR3 bases are TGCAGTGCTAGTCCCGGTTCGACAGCCTCTGGAAACACCATATATTTT. The rearrangement joins TRBV20-1 to TRBJ1-3, with D possibly being TRBD1 (5 bases). Germline-derived CDR1 and CDR2 are DFQATT and SNEGSKA (reference sequence). CDR3 length: 16 residues. V was cut by 3 bases and J by 0 bases, with 15 bases left in between.

This clone turned up a few times. The chain recombines TRBV6-5 with TRBJ2-5; D call uncertain. CDR3 size: 14 residues. V was trimmed by 4 bases and J by 3 bases, leaving 12 bases between them. Germline CDR1 reads MNHEY; CDR2 reads SVGAGI. This CDR3 reads CASSFMRFKETQYF. The CDR3 nucleotides are TGTGCCAGCAGTTTCATGAGGTTTAAAGAGACCCAGTACTTC.

V gene TRBV18 combines with J gene TRBJ1-1; a possible D gene is TRBD1 (5 bases). The CDR3 totals 11 residues. Deletions cut 2 bases from V and 10 bases from J, with 8 bases between. Looked up from germline, CDR1 is KGHSH and CDR2 is LQKENI. In nucleotides, the CDR3 is TGTGCCAGCTCACCAGGGGACTCAGCTTTCTTT. Translated, it gives CASSPGDSAFF.